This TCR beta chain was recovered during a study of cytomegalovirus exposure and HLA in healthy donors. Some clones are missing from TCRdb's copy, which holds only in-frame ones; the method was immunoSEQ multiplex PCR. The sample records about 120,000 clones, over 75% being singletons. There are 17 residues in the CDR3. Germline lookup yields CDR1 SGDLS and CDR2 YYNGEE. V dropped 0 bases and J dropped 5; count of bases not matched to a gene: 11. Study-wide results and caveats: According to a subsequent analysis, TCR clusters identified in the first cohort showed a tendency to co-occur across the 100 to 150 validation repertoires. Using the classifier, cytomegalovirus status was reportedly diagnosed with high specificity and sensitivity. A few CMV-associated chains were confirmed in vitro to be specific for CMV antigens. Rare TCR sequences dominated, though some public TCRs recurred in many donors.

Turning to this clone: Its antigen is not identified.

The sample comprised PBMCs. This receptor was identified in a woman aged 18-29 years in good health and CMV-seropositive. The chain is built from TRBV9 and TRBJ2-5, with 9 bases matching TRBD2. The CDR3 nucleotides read TGTGCCAGCAGCGTAGAGATGGGCGGGGGGGCCAGGGAGACCCAGTACTTC. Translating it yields CASSVEMGGGARETQYF.